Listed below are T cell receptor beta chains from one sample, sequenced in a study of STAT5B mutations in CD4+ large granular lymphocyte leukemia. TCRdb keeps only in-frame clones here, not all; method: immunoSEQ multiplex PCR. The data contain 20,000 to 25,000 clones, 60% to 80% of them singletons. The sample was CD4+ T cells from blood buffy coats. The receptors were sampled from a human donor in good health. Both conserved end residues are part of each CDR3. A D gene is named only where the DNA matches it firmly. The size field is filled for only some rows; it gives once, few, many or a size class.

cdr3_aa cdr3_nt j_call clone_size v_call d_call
CASGGQVNQPQHF TGTGCCAGCGGGGGACAGGTAAATCAGCCCCAGCATTTT TRBJ1-5 . TRBV6-1 TRBD1
CATSRVGGVYNEQFF TGTGCCACCAGCAGAGTCGGGGGGGTCTACAATGAGCAGTTCTTC TRBJ2-1 . TRBV15 TRBD2
CASSLGDKGEQYF TGTGCCAGCAGTCTTGGGGATAAGGGCGAGCAGTACTTC TRBJ2-7 . TRBV6-5 .
CASSPRLAGGYEQYF TGTGCCAGCAGTCCCAGACTAGCGGGGGGATACGAGCAGTACTTC TRBJ2-7 . TRBV28 TRBD2
CASSPPGLAGNEQYF TGCGCCAGCAGCCCTCCAGGACTAGCGGGAAACGAGCAGTACTTC TRBJ2-7 . TRBV5-1 TRBD2
CASSSTGAVDYGYTF TGTGCCAGCAGCTCGACAGGGGCCGTGGACTATGGCTACACCTTC TRBJ1-2 . TRBV5-5 TRBD1
CASSVATGGSSHEQFF TGTGCCAGCAGCGTGGCCACAGGGGGCTCGTCGCATGAGCAGTTCTTC TRBJ2-1 . TRBV9 TRBD1
CAREEGTGELFF TGTGCCAGGGAGGAGGGCACCGGGGAGCTGTTTTTT TRBJ2-2 . TRBV27 .
CASRPDWGRGYGYTF TGTGCCAGCAGACCCGATTGGGGGCGCGGCTATGGCTACACCTTC TRBJ1-2 few TRBV6-6 .
CASSIKVWMGTEAFF TGTGCCAGTAGTATAAAGGTATGGATGGGGACTGAAGCTTTCTTT TRBJ1-1 . TRBV19 .
CASSWGTYQETQYF TGTGCCAGCAGCTGGGGGACGTATCAAGAGACCCAGTACTTC TRBJ2-5 once TRBV5-5 .
CASSLDLAGRKTQYF TGTGCCAGCAGCTTGGATCTCGCGGGAAGGAAGACCCAGTACTTC TRBJ2-5 once TRBV5-4 .
CASSRDRPNEKLFF TGTGCCAGCAGCCGGGACAGGCCGAATGAAAAACTGTTTTTT TRBJ1-4 . TRBV6-6 TRBD1
CASTGPSGANVLTF TGTGCCAGCACTGGTCCCTCTGGGGCCAACGTCCTGACTTTC TRBJ2-6 . TRBV6-1 .
CASSPNQAAGGKDQPQHF TGTGCCAGCTCACCAAACCAAGCAGCAGGGGGCAAGGATCAGCCCCAGCATTTT TRBJ1-5 . TRBV18 TRBD1
CASSQDGWGGTDTQYF TGTGCCAGCAGCCAAGACGGTTGGGGGGGAACAGATACGCAGTATTTT TRBJ2-3 . TRBV4-2 TRBD2
CASSLGRESDYGYTF TGTGCCAGCAGCTTAGGCAGGGAGTCGGACTATGGCTACACCTTC TRBJ1-2 once TRBV7-8 .
CASSLGAYSGNTIYF TGTGCCAGCAGCTTGGGGGCTTACTCTGGAAACACCATATATTTT TRBJ1-3 . TRBV5-6 .
CASSQEGLAGGYEQFF TGCGCCAGCAGCCAAGAGGGGCTAGCGGGAGGGTATGAGCAGTTCTTC TRBJ2-1 . TRBV4-1 TRBD2
CASSESGYETQYF TGTGCCAGCAGTGAATCCGGGTATGAGACCCAGTACTTC TRBJ2-5 . TRBV6-1 .
CASGSPEPQHF TGTGCCAGCGGGTCTCCCGAGCCCCAGCATTTT TRBJ1-5 . TRBV2 .
CASSLEPGLSTDTQYF TGTGCCAGCAGCTTAGAACCCGGCCTTAGCACAGATACGCAGTATTTT TRBJ2-3 . TRBV7-2 .
CASSLDRTAGNTIYF TGTGCCAGCAGCTTAGACCGGACCGCTGGAAACACCATATATTTT TRBJ1-3 . TRBV7-8 .
CASSFPGQGIINTEAFF TGTGCCAGCAGCTTCCCGGGACAGGGGATCATCAACACTGAAGCTTTCTTT TRBJ1-1 few TRBV11-3 TRBD1
CASSEYRGEGLYF TGTGCCAGCAGTGAATATAGGGGAGAGGGGTTGTATTTT TRBJ1-3 once TRBV25-1 .
CASSPHTDTQYF TGTGCCAGCTCACCACACACAGATACGCAGTATTTT TRBJ2-3 . TRBV18 .
CASSLGYTGADGYTF TGTGCCAGCAGCTTAGGATATACAGGGGCTGATGGCTACACCTTC TRBJ1-2 . TRBV7-2 TRBD1
CSVARMRAERETQYF TGCAGCGTTGCTCGTATGCGGGCGGAGAGAGAGACCCAGTACTTC TRBJ2-5 . TRBV29-1 .
CASSPGTGAYTGELFF TGTGCCAGCAGCCCCGGGACAGGGGCGTACACCGGGGAGCTGTTTTTT TRBJ2-2 . TRBV11-3 TRBD1
CASSLISGARGEQYF TGTGCCAGCAGTCTCATTTCAGGGGCTAGAGGCGAGCAGTACTTC TRBJ2-7 . TRBV27 .
CAISGGQGAFTEAFF TGTGCCATCAGTGGGGGACAGGGGGCTTTCACTGAAGCTTTCTTT TRBJ1-1 . TRBV10-3 TRBD1
CASSQSGGTEAFF TGTGCCAGCAGCCAGTCGGGGGGCACTGAAGCTTTCTTT TRBJ1-1 few TRBV5-5 .
CASSLGRVNEKLFF TGTGCCAGCAGTTTGGGGAGAGTTAATGAAAAACTGTTTTTT TRBJ1-4 . TRBV27 .